The 8 T cell receptor beta chains below all came from one sample that was sequenced in a study of blood T cells in healthy people across ages. Using a J-beta primer mix together with a sample-barcoded 5' primer, a second PCR was run for roughly 6 to 12 cycles. TCRdb fed the 5' RACE reads into MiXCR, producing one record per CDR3 protein. The table shows over 300,000 distinct CDR3 sequences, with 45% to 65% occurring only once. Sequencing used blood. The receptors derive from a man in his sixties in good health.

On this clonotype itself: A read error may be the cause here, since a much bigger clone is one base away. This chain uses TRBV9 with TRBJ2-3, with D tentatively TRBD2 (6 bases). V lost 4 bases and J 6 bases, leaving 15 bases between the germline ends. Looked up from germline, CDR1 is SGDLS and CDR2 is YYNGEE. The CDR3 spans 14 residues. The CDR3 reads CASSPRPRGDTQYF. The CDR3 coding sequence is TGTGCCAGCAGCCCCCGCCCACGGGGGGATACGCAGTATTTT.

The chain uses TRBV10-3 and TRBJ2-4; TRBD2 might be the D (6 bases). With the DNA end fitting TRBJ2-7 better, the J assignment may be wrong. This CDR3 contains 15 residues. Per the germline V gene, CDR1 is ENHRY and CDR2 is SYGVKD. CDR3 nucleotides: TGTGCCATCAGTGATTCCGACAGACGGGGGTACGAGCAGTACTTC. It specifies CAISDSDRRGYEQYF.

The rearrangement links TRBV28 to TRBJ2-5; TRBD1 matches at 7 bases. CDR3 length equals 16 residues. The V gene's germline CDR1 is MDHEN and CDR2 SYDVKM. Trimming took 6 bases from V and 5 from J; bases not matched to a gene: 15. The CDR3 region is CASSTPGTATSETQYF. In DNA form, the CDR3 reads TGTGCCAGCAGCACCCCCGGGACAGCCACTTCTGAGACCCAGTACTTC. Filled out from reference TRBV28 and TRBJ2-5, the complete variable domain reads DVKVTQSSRYLVKRTGEKVFLECVQDMDHENMFWYRQDPGLGLRLIYFSYDVKMKEKGDIPEGYSVSREKKERFSLILESASTNQTSMYLCASSTPGTATSETQYFGPGTRLLVL.

The genes are TRBV7-6 and TRBJ2-3, with 12 bases aligning to TRBD2. V trimming: 5 bases; J trimming: 4 bases; junction bases outside the gene matches: 16. This CDR3 spans 19 amino acids. The germline CDR1 and CDR2 sequences are SGHVS and FNYEAQ. The CDR3 DNA sequence: TGTGCCAGCAGCCGACTGACTAGCGGGGGACTTCGGGGCTCAGATACGCAGTATTTT. It is translated as CASSRLTSGGLRGSDTQYF. The entire variable domain, with the rest obtained from reference TRBV7-6 and TRBJ2-3, is as follows: GAGVSQSPRYKVTKRGQDVALRCDPISGHVSLYWYRQALGQGPEFLTYFNYEAQQDKSGLPNDRFSAERPEGSISTLTIQRTEQRDSAMYRCASSRLTSGGLRGSDTQYFGPGTRLTVL.

This chain uses TRBV11-3 with TRBJ2-4, with 8 bases that match TRBD2. The J call could be wrong; TRBJ2-5 is a better fit for the DNA end. Germline lookup yields CDR1 SGHNT and CDR2 YENEEA. CDR3 length equals 14 residues. CDR3 in DNA: TGTGCCAGCAGCACCCGTAGCGGGGAAGAGACCCAGTACTTC. Translation: CASSTRSGEETQYF.

Of note for this clonotype: A clone one base away is much larger, so this may be a read error. J is TRBJ2-1 and V is TRBV20-1; 8 bases are shared with TRBD2. Germline CDR1 and CDR2: DFQATT and SNEGSKA (reference sequence). There are 15 residues in the CDR3. After removal of 0 bases from V and 8 bases from J, the junction contained 9 bases not matched to a gene. In nucleotides, the CDR3 is TGCAGTGCTAGAGATTGGGGAGCGGGAGTCCATGAGCAGTTCTTC. Its protein product is CSARDWGAGVHEQFF.

This clonotype was seen a few times. This chain connects TRBV6-5 to TRBJ2-7, with 7 nucleotides matching TRBD2. V shed 2 bases and J 4 bases; nucleotides not matched to a gene: 23. The CDR3 spans 20 residues. Per germline, CDR1 MNHEY and CDR2 SVGAGI. In nucleotides, the CDR3 is TGTGCCAGCAGTTACGGGCTCCTTGCGAGCGGGGCCCCGAAGGATTACGAGCAGTACTTC. It translates to CASSYGLLASGAPKDYEQYF.

This clonotype was recorded many times. The rearrangement joins TRBV29-1 to TRBJ2-5; 8 bases are shared with TRBD2. The CDR3 loop spans 14 amino acids. Germline-derived CDR1 and CDR2 are SQVTM and ANQGSEA. Unmatched junction bases numbered 5, after V lost 5 bases and J lost 0 bases. The CDR3, as DNA: TGCAGCGTTTTCACACTAGCGGACCAAGAGACCCAGTACTTC. Translated: CSVFTLADQETQYF.